These T cell receptor beta chains were read from a single sample in a study of response to subunit inactivated influenza vaccine. TCRdb reanalysed the RT-PCR reads using MiXCR and keeps one entry per CDR3 protein. The sample consists of around 480,000 distinct CDR3 sequences, around 9.9% of them appearing once. Material: PBMCs from blood, obtained roughly 6 weeks after vaccination. These receptor sequences come from a man aged 50 to 60 who received an inactivated influenza vaccine. CDR3s include the opening cysteine and the closing phenylalanine or tryptophan. Each record gives: CDR3 DNA, CDR3 protein, D gene, clone size, J gene, V gene. A D gene is named only where the DNA matches it firmly. Not every row has a clone size; where given, it reads once, few, many or a size class.

TGTGCCAGCAGTCCGAGGACAGGCACCTACGAGCAGTACTTC | CASSPRTGTYEQYF | TRBD1 | few | TRBJ2-7 | TRBV12-3/TRBV12-4
TGTGCCACCCAAAGCGGGGGGGCATACAATGAGCAGTTCTTC | CATQSGGAYNEQFF | TRBD2 | NA | TRBJ2-1 | TRBV6-2/TRBV6-3
TGTGCCATCAGTGCGGGGCGCGGGAACACTGAAGCTTTCTTT | CAISAGRGNTEAFF | NA | NA | TRBJ1-1 | TRBV10-3
TGCAGTGCTCAACCGCAGGAGAACTATGGCTACACCTTC | CSAQPQENYGYTF | NA | NA | TRBJ1-2 | TRBV20-1
TGTGCCAGCAAGGTGACACGGGGTGAGGATGAGCAGTTCTTC | CASKVTRGEDEQFF | NA | NA | TRBJ2-1 | TRBV2
TGTCCCAGCAGTTTAGCGGGCGTCGGGGTCAGTGAGCAGTTCTTC | CPSSLAGVGVSEQFF | TRBD2 | NA | TRBJ2-1 | TRBV27
TGTGCCAGCAGCCAAGTGGGACAGGGGCAAGGCGAGCAGTACTTC | CASSQVGQGQGEQYF | TRBD1 | NA | TRBJ2-7 | TRBV4-2
TGCGCCAGCAGCCAAGATTTTGGAACTAGCGGGGGATACAATGAGCAGTTCTTC | CASSQDFGTSGGYNEQFF | TRBD2 | few | TRBJ2-1 | TRBV4-3
TGCGCCAGCAGCCAAGACCTGAACACGGGGGAGACCCAGTACTTC | CASSQDLNTGETQYF | NA | NA | TRBJ2-5 | TRBV4-3
TGTGCCAGCAGCTTTATGCCCCCCCGACAGGGGAACACTGAAGCTTTCTTT | CASSFMPPRQGNTEAFF | TRBD1 | few | TRBJ1-1 | TRBV11-1
TGTGCCAGCAGCGCCCCTAGCGGGAGGGACGAGCAGTACTTC | CASSAPSGRDEQYF | TRBD2 | NA | TRBJ2-7 | TRBV7-2
TGCGCCAGCAGCGCTGCAGGGGCCTACGAGCAGTACTTC | CASSAAGAYEQYF | NA | few | TRBJ2-7 | TRBV4-1
TGTGCCAGCAGTTTAGGAACTCATGGGATAGATACGCAGTATTTT | CASSLGTHGIDTQYF | NA | many | TRBJ2-3 | TRBV12-3/TRBV12-4
TGTGCCAGCAGTTTGACAGATACCTACGAGCAGTACTTC | CASSLTDTYEQYF | NA | many | TRBJ2-7 | TRBV27
TGTGCCAGCAGTTACAGGGTCGGCGAGCAGTACTTC | CASSYRVGEQYF | NA | NA | TRBJ2-7 | TRBV12-3/TRBV12-4
TGCAGTCATAATAACCAGCAGGGCTACACCTTC | CSHNNQQGYTF | NA | NA | TRBJ1-2 | TRBV20-1
TGTGCCAGCAGGGGGACTAGCGGTCCCCTTCCTTTCATTCAGTACTTC | CASRGTSGPLPFIQYF | TRBD2 | few | TRBJ2-4 | TRBV6-1
TGTGCCAGCAGCAAAGTAGGGAACGAGCAGTACTTC | CASSKVGNEQYF | NA | NA | TRBJ2-7 | TRBV21-1
TGTGCCAGCAGTCCCGGGACAGGGATTGCTAACGAGCAGTACTTC | CASSPGTGIANEQYF | TRBD1 | NA | TRBJ2-7 | TRBV7-2
TGTGCCAGCAGCTTAAATGGCGGGGGGGGAGGAGAGACCCAGTACTTC | CASSLNGGGGGETQYF | TRBD2 | NA | TRBJ2-5 | TRBV7-6